Presented here are 32 T cell receptor beta chains from one specimen sequenced in a study of T cells after yellow fever vaccination. In TCRdb, the 5' RACE reads were re-called with MiXCR into one record per CDR3 protein. This sample has 30,000 to 35,000 distinct CDR3 sequences; 6.6% occur once, and the top ten carry approximately 23%. This specimen was PBMCs, either bulk or a sorted T-cell subset (CD4+, CD8+, memory, or dextramer-sorted; not recorded which), taken on the day of the first yellow fever vaccination. The receptors were gathered from a young man who received the YFV17D yellow fever vaccine.

This clonotype occurred a few times. V and J are TRBV4-3 and TRBJ2-7; possibly TRBD1 for D (5 bases). The germline V gene has CDR1 LGHNA and CDR2 YSLEER. The V end lost 0 bases, the J end lost 0 bases, and 18 bases lay between the germline ends. This CDR3 contains 18 residues. The CDR3 loop is CASSQDPGVGRDSYEQYV. The CDR3 DNA follows: TGCGCCAGCAGCCAAGATCCCGGCGTGGGCAGGGACTCCTACGAGCAGTACGTC.

There are many counts of this clonotype. V gene TRBV6-6 combines with J gene TRBJ1-1; D gene unclear. Germline lookup yields CDR1 MNHNY and CDR2 SVGAGI (reference sequence). V dropped 4 bases and J dropped 10 bases, with 16 bases sitting between them. The CDR3 has 13 amino acids. Here the CDR3 DNA reads TGTGCCAGCAGTTCCCCAGACCCCCTTTCAGCTTTCTTT. It specifies CASSSPDPLSAFF.

The chain uses TRBV29-1 and TRBJ1-5; TRBD1 might be the D (5 bases). The germline V gene has CDR1 SQVTM and CDR2 ANQGSEA. Deletions cut 4 bases from V and 3 bases from J, with 7 bases between. This CDR3 spans 12 amino acids. The CDR3 sequence: CSVGGDNQPQHF. DNA for the CDR3: TGCAGCGTTGGGGGGGACAATCAGCCCCAGCATTTT.

Only a few counts were recorded for this clonotype. V and J are TRBV9 and TRBJ2-5; TRBD2 matches 15 bases. The CDR3 length is 17 residues. The ends lost 0 bases at V and 5 bases at J; junction bases unmatched: 5. Germline CDR1 and CDR2: SGDLS and YYNGEE. The DNA of the CDR3 is TGTGCCAGCAGCGTAGGGACTAGCGGGGGGGCCCTGGAGACCCAGTACTTC. It codes for CASSVGTSGGALETQYF.

This clonotype was counted many times. The V call is TRBV28, the J call TRBJ1-1; possibly TRBD1 for D (5 bases). Per the germline V gene, CDR1 is MDHEN and CDR2 is SYDVKM. The CDR3 covers 11 residues. The V end was cut by 5 bases, the J end by 9 bases, with 10 bases between. The CDR3: CASSNAGKAFF. Here the CDR3 DNA reads TGTGCCAGCAGTAACGCAGGGAAAGCTTTCTTT.

Many counts were recorded for this clonotype. The V gene is TRBV27, the J gene TRBJ2-7; D uncertain. The germline CDR1 and CDR2 sequences are MNHEY and SMNVEV (reference sequence). There are 15 residues in the CDR3. The V and J ends lost 5 bases and 2 bases respectively, with 16 bases between them. CDR3 sequence: CASSPLGRAPYEQYV. The CDR3 DNA sequence: TGTGCCAGCAGTCCCCTCGGAAGGGCCCCCTACGAGCAGTACGTC.

The V and J genes are TRBV7-2 and TRBJ1-1; weak D call: TRBD1 (6 bases). CDR1 SGHTA and CDR2 FQGNSA come from the germline V gene. With 0 bases removed from V and 2 bases from J, the gap between germline ends came to 10 bases. This CDR3 contains 15 residues. The CDR3 DNA reads as TGTGCCAGCAGCTTAGCGGGGGCTACAAACACTGAAGCTTTCTTT. Its translation: CASSLAGATNTEAFF.

This clonotype has a count of ten or more. The J gene is TRBJ1-5, the V gene TRBV2, with D perhaps matching TRBD1 (5 bases). This CDR3 has 13 amino acids. Trimming removed 4 bases from V and 8 bases from J, with 12 bases in between. CDR1 SNHLY and CDR2 FYNNEI come from the germline V gene. This CDR3 is CASSVYLGEPQHF. The CDR3 nucleotides are TGTGCCAGCAGTGTCTACCTAGGGGAGCCCCAGCATTTT.

The V call is TRBV3-1, the J call TRBJ1-6, with D possibly being TRBD1 (5 bases). From germline, CDR1 is LGHDT and CDR2 YNNKEL (reference sequence). V gave up 3 bases and J gave up 8 bases, with 11 bases separating them. The CDR3 length is 14 residues. The CDR3 loop is CASSQVTADSPLHF. CDR3 DNA sequence: TGTGCCAGCAGCCAGGTGACAGCCGATTCACCCCTCCACTTT.

This clonotype was observed at least ten times. The V call is TRBV2, the J call TRBJ1-5, with 8 positions matching TRBD1. The CDR3 runs to 15 residues. V lost 8 bases to trimming and J lost 2 bases; unmatched junction nucleotides: 8. Germline-derived CDR1 and CDR2 are SNHLY and FYNNEI. Here the CDR3 reads CASQEDRVGNQPQHF. DNA of the CDR3: TGTGCCAGCCAGGAGGACAGGGTAGGCAATCAGCCCCAGCATTTT.

This rearrangement joins TRBV3-1 to TRBJ2-7; 8 bases align to TRBD2. The CDR3 extends over 16 amino acids. With 0 bases clipped from V and 2 bases from J, the junction kept 6 bases outside the gene matches. Germline V CDR1 and CDR2: LGHDT, YNNKEL (reference sequence). For the CDR3, the DNA is TGTGCCAGCAGCCAAGATGGTCGGCGGGGGGCCTACGAGCAGTACTTC. Residues: CASSQDGRRGAYEQYF.

The sample holds a few counts of this clonotype. The genes are TRBV4-1 and TRBJ1-2, with unresolved D. Trimming removed 0 bases from V and 0 bases from J, with 20 bases in between. The CDR3 is 19 amino acids. Germline values: CDR1 MGHRA, CDR2 YSYEKL. The CDR3 coding sequence is TGCGCCAGCAGCCAAGATACCAATCCGGGCAGACCCGCTAACTATGGCTACACCTTC. Translating it yields CASSQDTNPGRPANYGYTF.

The J gene is TRBJ1-1, the V gene TRBV5-1; the D gene is possibly TRBD1 (5 bases). From germline, CDR1 is SGHRS and CDR2 YFSETQ. The CDR3 is 14 amino acids. V was pared by 0 bases and J by 1 base, with 7 bases between. In nucleotides, the CDR3 is TGCGCCAGCAGCTTGGCAAGGGGGAACACTGAAGCTTTCTTT. Protein sequence: CASSLARGNTEAFF.

The table lists this clonotype with many counts. CDR3 bases: TGTGCCAGCAGCTTAGTTGCGAGGGGCGCGGGGGGGACCCAGTACTTC. This translates into CASSLVARGAGGTQYF. V and J are TRBV7-2 and TRBJ2-5; TRBD2 agrees at 8 bases. The CDR3 runs to 16 residues. The V gene end was trimmed by 1 base and the J gene end by 7 bases; junction bases not matched to a gene: 11. Germline CDR1 reads SGHTA; CDR2 reads FQGNSA.

Worth noting for this clonotype: This may come from a read error, since a much larger clone is one base off. This sequence joins TRBV12-3 or TRBV12-4 and TRBJ2-4; 10 bases are shared with TRBD2. Trimming at V came to 1 base and at J to 5 bases, leaving 11 bases not matched to a gene. The CDR3 contains 18 residues. The CDR3 coding sequence is TGTGCCAGCAGTTTAGACGGGCCTAGCGGGGGTCCGGAAAACATTCAGTACTTC. The encoded protein is CASSLDGPSGGPENIQYF.

This clonotype was counted ten times or more. The V and J genes are TRBV7-2 and TRBJ1-6, with D uncertain. This CDR3 region has 15 residues. Trimming removed 1 base from V and 10 bases from J, with 14 bases in between. Per germline, CDR1 SGHTA and CDR2 FQGNSA. The CDR3 nucleotides read TGTGCCAGCAGCTTAGATGGCCAGTCCTACTCACCCCTCCACTTT. Translated, it gives CASSLDGQSYSPLHF.

This clonotype was recorded at least ten times. The rearrangement uses TRBV4-3 and TRBJ2-1; TRBD1 agrees at 8 bases. The CDR3 sequence is 13 residues long. Germline V gene data show CDR1 as LGHNA and CDR2 as YSLEER. J lost 9 bases, V lost 4 bases, and 5 bases had no gene match. The CDR3 coding sequence is TGCGCCAGCAGCCCGGCAGGGGGCTTTGAGCAGTTCTTC. It is translated as CASSPAGGFEQFF.

At least ten counts were recorded for this clonotype. The rearrangement uses TRBV12-3 or TRBV12-4 and TRBJ1-6, with D perhaps matching TRBD1 (5 bases). The CDR3 covers 13 residues. The germline V and J ends were trimmed by 8 bases and 7 bases, with 12 bases remaining between them. The CDR3 spells CASVRERNSPLHF. The DNA for the CDR3 is TGTGCCAGCGTCAGGGAGAGAAATTCACCCCTCCACTTT.

This clonotype was seen repeatedly, ten times or more. This sequence joins TRBV5-1 and TRBJ2-1; D not resolved. The V gene's germline CDR1 is SGHRS and CDR2 YFSETQ. The CDR3 is made up of 14 amino acids. V dropped 1 base and J dropped 0 bases, with 5 bases sitting between them. CDR3 nucleotide sequence: TGCGCCAGCAGCTTGCAGAGCTCCTACAATGAGCAGTTCTTC. Translation gives CASSLQSSYNEQFF.

This clonotype has a count of ten or more. The V and J genes are TRBV12-3 or TRBV12-4 and TRBJ1-1, with D maybe TRBD1 (5 bases). This CDR3 spans 14 amino acids. V shed 6 bases and J shed 3 bases, with 14 bases lying between them. CDR3 residues: CASSPGGDYTEAFF. CDR3 DNA sequence: TGTGCCAGCAGCCCTGGGGGGGACTACACTGAAGCTTTCTTT.

The genes are TRBV6-5 and TRBJ2-3, with TRBD2 matching over 11 bases. The CDR3 is 19 residues long. Germline V gives CDR1 MNHEY, CDR2 SVGAGI. V lost 0 bases, J lost 2 bases, and 10 bases stayed unmatched. CDR3 region: CASSYSIPTSGGLTDTQYF. CDR3 nucleotide sequence: TGTGCCAGCAGTTACTCGATCCCCACTAGCGGGGGCCTCACAGATACGCAGTATTTT.

The chain has TRBV5-4 and TRBJ2-3; TRBD2 matches 10 bases. The V gene end was trimmed by 2 bases and the J gene end by 6 bases; junction bases not matched to a gene: 3. Looked up from germline, CDR1 is SGHNT and CDR2 is YYREEE (reference sequence). The CDR3 sequence is 14 residues long. The DNA for the CDR3 is TGTGCCAGCAGCTTCAGCGGGGGGGGCGATACGCAGTATTTT. As protein: CASSFSGGGDTQYF.

Concerning this clonotype: A much larger clone differs by one base, so this may be a read error. V gene TRBV29-1 combines with J gene TRBJ2-7; D uncertain. The CDR3 has 12 residues. Trimming took 6 bases from V and 2 from J, leaving 11 bases between them. Germline CDR1 reads SQVTM; CDR2 reads ANQGSEA. The CDR3 DNA follows: TGCAGCGTCGCTCCAAACACCTACGAGCAGTACTTC. This sequence encodes CSVAPNTYEQYF.

This clonotype was found many times. The chain is built from TRBV12-5 and TRBJ2-5; no clear D. The germline V gene has CDR1 LGHNT and CDR2 FRNRAP. V lost 4 bases to trimming and J lost 3 bases, with 12 bases between them. The CDR3 runs to 14 residues. The CDR3 loop is CASGSRPLEETQYF. DNA for the CDR3: TGTGCTAGTGGTTCCCGACCCCTGGAAGAGACCCAGTACTTC.

This clonotype came up many times. The genes are TRBV5-1 and TRBJ2-1; D might be TRBD1 (6 bases). This CDR3 is built from 15 residues. Per germline, CDR1 SGHRS and CDR2 YFSETQ. Trimming took off 4 bases at V and 6 bases at J, with 17 bases between the two ends. CDR3 in DNA: TGCGCCAGCAGCAGCAGGGGCCAACTCGGCAATGAGCAGTTCTTC. Protein sequence: CASSSRGQLGNEQFF.

This clonotype appeared many times. V is TRBV7-8 and J is TRBJ1-6; D is ambiguous. From germline, CDR1 is SGHVS and CDR2 FQNEAQ. Trimming took off 5 bases at V and 0 bases at J, with 17 bases between the two ends. There are 18 residues in the CDR3. The CDR3 region is CASSNPITESSYNSPLHF. CDR3 bases: TGTGCCAGCAGCAATCCCATTACCGAGAGCTCCTATAATTCACCCCTCCACTTT.

This rearrangement joins TRBV4-3 to TRBJ2-6; D not certain. The CDR3 runs 16 residues. Germline V gene sequence: CDR1 LGHNA, CDR2 YSLEER. V was clipped by 0 bases and J by 1 base, with 7 bases between them. CDR3 region: CASSQDLGSGANVLTF. CDR3 coding DNA: TGCGCCAGCAGCCAAGATCTTGGGTCTGGGGCCAACGTCCTGACTTTC.

This clonotype was counted ten times or more. The chain recombines TRBV27 with TRBJ2-7; D not certain. V was pared by 0 bases and J by 2 bases, with 11 bases between. This CDR3 comprises 15 residues. Germline CDR1 is MNHEY and CDR2 is SMNVEV (reference sequence). The CDR3 sequence: CASSLSRPAAYEQYV. CDR3 DNA: TGTGCCAGCAGTTTATCGAGGCCGGCAGCCTACGAGCAGTACGTC.

This clonotype was picked up many times. This sequence joins TRBV4-3 and TRBJ1-1; D remains ambiguous. This CDR3 is built from 12 residues. Germline V lookup: CDR1 LGHNA, CDR2 YSLEER. Trimming removed 0 bases from V and 5 bases from J, with 4 bases in between. The CDR3 sequence is CASSQDETEAFF. The CDR3 region has the DNA TGCGCCAGCAGCCAAGATGAAACTGAAGCTTTCTTT.

This clonotype was seen many times. V is TRBV4-3 and J is TRBJ2-2; TRBD1 agrees at 9 bases. Germline lookup yields CDR1 LGHNA and CDR2 YSLEER. V dropped 3 bases and J dropped 3; count of bases not matched to a gene: 8. This CDR3 is 17 amino acids long. DNA for the CDR3: TGCGCCAGCAGCCAGGCGACCGGGACAGGGTACACCGGGGAGCTGTTTTTT. Protein product: CASSQATGTGYTGELFF.

This clonotype came up many times. The chain couples TRBV30 to TRBJ2-3; D remains unclear. Germline V gene lookup returns CDR1 GTSNPN and CDR2 SVGIG (reference sequence). Trimming cost V 3 bases and J 0 bases, with 10 bases left between them. This CDR3 comprises 14 residues. DNA for the CDR3: TGTGCCTGGAGGTCCAGCTATAGCACAGATACGCAGTATTTT. Its translation is CAWRSSYSTDTQYF. The full variable domain, with the rest looked up from reference TRBV30 and TRBJ2-3, is SQTIHQWPATLVQPVGSPLSLECTVEGTSNPNLYWYRQAAGRGLQLLFYSVGIGQISSEVPQNLSASRPQDRQFILSSKKLLLSDSGFYLCAWRSSYSTDTQYFGPGTRLTVL.

The chain recombines TRBV28 with TRBJ2-2; 7 positions agree with TRBD2. Looked up from germline, CDR1 is MDHEN and CDR2 is SYDVKM. The CDR3 extends over 17 amino acids. V trimming: 2 bases; J trimming: 3 bases; junction bases outside the gene matches: 9. The DNA for the CDR3 is TGTGCCAGCAGTTTAAAGGCCAGGGCGGGGGACACCGGGGAGCTGTTTTTT. This gives the protein CASSLKARAGDTGELFF.